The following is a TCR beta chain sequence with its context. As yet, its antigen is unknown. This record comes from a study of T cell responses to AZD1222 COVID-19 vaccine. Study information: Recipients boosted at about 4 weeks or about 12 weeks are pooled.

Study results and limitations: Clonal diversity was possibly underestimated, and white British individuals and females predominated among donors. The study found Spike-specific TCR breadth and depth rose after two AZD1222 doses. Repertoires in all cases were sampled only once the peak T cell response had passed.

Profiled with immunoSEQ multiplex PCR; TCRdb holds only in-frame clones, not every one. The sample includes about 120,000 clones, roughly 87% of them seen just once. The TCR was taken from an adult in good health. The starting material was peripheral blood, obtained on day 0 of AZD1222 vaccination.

CDR3 loop: CASSLWDNQPQHF. CDR3 nucleotides: TGTGCCAGCAGTTTGTGGGACAATCAGCCCCAGCATTTT. The chain is built from TRBV27 and TRBJ1-5, with no clear D. Per germline, CDR1 MNHEY and CDR2 SMNVEV (reference sequence). Trimming took 3 bases from V and 3 from J, leaving 6 bases between them. This CDR3 is built from 13 residues.